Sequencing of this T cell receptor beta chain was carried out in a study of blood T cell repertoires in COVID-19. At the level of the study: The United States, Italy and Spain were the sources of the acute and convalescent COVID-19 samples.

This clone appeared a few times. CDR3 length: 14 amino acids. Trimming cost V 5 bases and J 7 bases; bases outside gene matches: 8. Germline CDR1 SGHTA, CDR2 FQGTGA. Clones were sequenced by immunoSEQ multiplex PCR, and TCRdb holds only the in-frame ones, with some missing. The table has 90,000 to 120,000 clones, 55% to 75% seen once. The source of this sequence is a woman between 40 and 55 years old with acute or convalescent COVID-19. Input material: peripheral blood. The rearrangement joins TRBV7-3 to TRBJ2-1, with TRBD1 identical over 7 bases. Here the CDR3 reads CASSPSDRANEQFF. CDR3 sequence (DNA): TGTGCCAGCAGCCCCTCCGACAGGGCAAATGAGCAGTTCTTC. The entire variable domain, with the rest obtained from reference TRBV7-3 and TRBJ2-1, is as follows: GAGVSQTPSNKVTEKGKYVELRCDPISGHTALYWYRQSLGQGPEFLIYFQGTGAADDSGLPNDRFFAVRPEGSVSTLKIQRTERGDSAVYLCASSPSDRANEQFFGPGTRLTVL.